Following are 22 T cell receptor beta chains from one sample sequenced in a study of cytomegalovirus exposure and HLA in healthy donors. Primers included in the PCR were 60 Vbeta and 13 Jbeta primers. Clones were sequenced by immunoSEQ multiplex PCR, and TCRdb holds only the in-frame ones, with some missing. The sample shows some 70,000 clones, roughly two thirds of them seen only once. What was sequenced was PBMCs. These TCRs come from a woman in her forties or fifties in good health and CMV-seronegative.

This clone was recorded once. This specimen includes other DNA sequences encoding the same CDR3. This chain joins TRBV27 and TRBJ2-7; D is possibly TRBD1 (6 bases). V lost 1 base to trimming and J lost 0 bases, with 10 bases between them. This CDR3 is built from 15 residues. CDR1 and CDR2 (germline): MNHEY, SMNVEV (reference sequence). The CDR3 nucleotides read TGTGCCAGCAGTTTATACAGGGCGCCCTCCTACGAGCAGTACTTC. This sequence encodes CASSLYRAPSYEQYF.

A few counts support this clone. The junction departs from the called germline gene at one end, perhaps through a read error. This CDR3 reads CSSSAGQGVFSYEQYF. CDR3 nucleotides: TGTTCCAGCAGCGCCGGACAGGGTGTGTTCTCCTACGAGCAGTACTTC. The chain employs TRBV7-9 and TRBJ2-7; 8 positions match TRBD1. Germline CDR1 and CDR2: SEHNR and FQNEAQ (reference sequence). This CDR3 is 16 amino acids long. The variable domain in full, completed from reference TRBV7-9 and TRBJ2-7, reads DTGVSQNPRHKITKRGQNVTFRCDPISEHNRLYWYRQTLGQGPEFLTYFQNEAQLEKSRLLSDRFSAERPKGSFSTLEIQRTEQGDSAMYLCSSSAGQGVFSYEQYFGPGTRLTVT.

CDR3 sequence reads: CASSSKGDRVANEQYF. CDR3 coding DNA: TGTGCCAGCAGCTCCAAGGGGGACAGGGTTGCCAACGAGCAGTACTTC. The genes are TRBV7-9 and TRBJ2-5, with TRBD1 matching 9 bases. The J call may be faulty, since TRBJ2-7 better matches the DNA end. CDR1 SEHNR and CDR2 FQNEAQ come from the germline V gene (reference sequence). The CDR3 sequence is 16 residues long.

This clone has more than one count but fewer than ten. This chain connects TRBV7-8 to TRBJ1-2; no clear D gene. From germline, CDR1 is SGHVS and CDR2 FQNEAQ. CDR3 length equals 13 residues. V dropped 2 bases and J dropped 8 bases, with 12 bases sitting between them. The CDR3 DNA sequence: TGTGCCAGCAGCTTAACCCGGACGGGGGGCTACACCTTC. This sequence encodes CASSLTRTGGYTF.

This chain connects TRBV7-8 to TRBJ2-1, with TRBD2 matching over 12 bases. V lost 0 bases to trimming and J lost 2 bases; unmatched junction nucleotides: 5. Looked up from germline, CDR1 is SGHVS and CDR2 is FQNEAQ. The CDR3 covers 18 residues. In DNA, the CDR3 is TGTGCCAGCAGCTTAGCTCTAGCGGGAGGGCCAGCCTACAATGAGCAGTTCTTC. Its protein product is CASSLALAGGPAYNEQFF. Variable domain in full (rest from reference TRBV7-8 and TRBJ2-1): GAGVSQSPRYKVAKRGQDVALRCDPISGHVSLFWYQQALGQGPEFLTYFQNEAQLDKSGLPSDRFFAERPEGSVSTLKIQRTQQEDSAVYLCASSLALAGGPAYNEQFFGPGTRLTVL.

The J gene is TRBJ1-5, the V gene TRBV28, with D tentatively TRBD1 (6 bases). V was cut by 6 bases and J by 5 bases, with 11 bases left in between. Germline V gene sequence: CDR1 MDHEN, CDR2 SYDVKM. The CDR3 covers 13 residues. The CDR3 here is CASRVQGDQPQHF. CDR3 in DNA: TGTGCCAGCAGGGTACAGGGAGATCAGCCCCAGCATTTT.

This chain connects TRBV7-3 to TRBJ2-2; D perhaps matches TRBD1 (6 bases). CDR3 length equals 15 residues. Deletions cut 5 bases from V and 3 bases from J, with 13 bases between. CDR1 and CDR2 (germline): SGHTA, FQGTGA. CDR3 residues: CASSIQGSHTGELFF. CDR3 nucleotides: TGTGCCAGCAGCATACAGGGTTCCCACACCGGGGAGCTGTTTTTT.

The chain joins TRBV2 to TRBJ1-4; 10 bases line up with TRBD1. Germline trimming cut 4 bases from V and 10 bases from J; bases unmatched to any gene: 3. The CDR3 runs to 13 residues. Germline CDR1 and CDR2: SNHLY and FYNNEI. As DNA, the CDR3 is TGTGCCAGCAGTGGGGACAGGGGAGGAAAACTGTTTTTT. Its protein product is CASSGDRGGKLFF.

V is TRBV6-5 and J is TRBJ1-1; TRBD1 agrees at 7 bases. The CDR3 covers 15 residues. The germline V gene has CDR1 MNHEY and CDR2 SVGAGI. V lost 5 bases and J lost 5; bases outside the gene matches: 11. As DNA, the CDR3 is TGTGCCAGCAGTAGCACCCAGGGGGTAATAACTGAAGCTTTCTTT. Encoded protein: CASSSTQGVITEAFF.

The chain is built from TRBV7-2 and TRBJ2-5; 9 nucleotides line up with TRBD2. J lost 7 bases, V lost 1 base, and 7 bases had no gene match. The CDR3 consists of 15 residues. The germline gives CDR1 SGHTA, CDR2 FQGNSA. This CDR3 is CASSLGAGGSRTQYF. CDR3 nucleotides: TGTGCCAGCAGCTTAGGGGCGGGGGGGTCGAGGACCCAGTACTTC.

The V gene is TRBV7-9, the J gene TRBJ1-1; tentatively, D is TRBD1 (6 bases). Germline loops: CDR1 SEHNR, CDR2 FQNEAQ (reference sequence). Trimming took 2 bases from V and 3 from J, leaving 13 bases between them. The length of the CDR3 is 15 residues. The CDR3 sequence is CASSLMGAGDTEAFF. As DNA, the CDR3 is TGTGCCAGCAGCTTAATGGGGGCAGGGGACACTGAAGCTTTCTTT.

The V call is TRBV2, the J call TRBJ2-3, with a tentative D call TRBD1 (5 bases). The CDR3 runs to 15 residues. The V end lost 5 bases, the J end lost 4 bases, and 16 bases lay between the germline ends. Germline assignment: CDR1 SNHLY and CDR2 FYNNEI. As DNA, the CDR3 is TGTGCCAGCAGTCTAGGGGCCAGTTTTGCAGATACGCAGTATTTT. Its translation: CASSLGASFADTQYF. Combining the CDR3 with reference TRBV2 and TRBJ2-3 gives the whole variable domain EPEVTQTPSHQVTQMGQEVILRCVPISNHLYFYWYRQILGQKVEFLVSFYNNEISEKSEIFDDQFSVERPDGSNFTLKIRSTKLEDSAMYFCASSLGASFADTQYFGPGTRLTVL.

In its sample, this clone was seen a few times. V is TRBV25-1 and J is TRBJ1-1; 8 bases agree with TRBD1. Trimming took 3 bases from V and 4 from J; bases not matched to a gene: 10. CDR1 is MGHDK, CDR2 SYGVNS, per germline. This CDR3 has 16 residues. The CDR3 region has the DNA TGTGCCAGCAGTGAGGACTTGACAGGGGAAGGCACTGAAGCTTTCTTT. It translates to CASSEDLTGEGTEAFF.

The genes are TRBV4-2 and TRBJ2-2, with 9 positions matching TRBD2. The V and J ends lost 4 bases and 7 bases, in that order; junction bases with no gene match: 7. Per the germline V gene, CDR1 is LGHNA and CDR2 is YNFKEQ. The CDR3 runs 15 residues. CDR3 DNA: TGTGCCAGCAGCCCCAGCGGGAGGAGTGACGGGGAGCTGTTTTTT. Translating gives CASSPSGRSDGELFF.

This clone was seen a few times. J is TRBJ2-7 and V is TRBV28; D not resolved. Trimming removed 3 bases from V and 5 bases from J, with 5 bases in between. The CDR3 extends over 11 amino acids. Germline loops: CDR1 MDHEN, CDR2 SYDVKM. This CDR3 reads CASSFIHEQYF. As DNA, the CDR3 is TGTGCCAGCAGTTTTATCCACGAGCAGTACTTC.

The gene calls are TRBV4-3 and TRBJ1-1; D remains ambiguous. The CDR3 totals 14 residues. CDR1 is LGHNA and CDR2 is YSLEER in the germline V gene. Trimming removed 0 bases at V and 1 base at J, with 6 bases between. The CDR3 reads CASSQDVQNTEAFF. The CDR3 region has the DNA TGCGCCAGCAGCCAAGATGTACAGAACACTGAAGCTTTCTTT.

This sequence joins TRBV6-5 and TRBJ1-1; 8 positions agree with TRBD1. The CDR3 spans 16 residues. V lost 2 bases to trimming and J lost 0 bases; unmatched junction nucleotides: 5. CDR1 and CDR2 from the germline V gene are MNHEY and SVGAGI. The chain's CDR3 is CASSYGQGLVNTEAFF. The CDR3 nucleotides are TGTGCCAGCAGTTACGGACAGGGCTTGGTGAACACTGAAGCTTTCTTT.

The V and J genes are TRBV4-1 and TRBJ1-1; the D gene is possibly TRBD1 (5 bases). The ends were cut back, 6 bases at V and 2 bases at J, with 16 bases in the middle. The V gene's germline CDR1 is MGHRA and CDR2 YSYEKL. The length of the CDR3 is 15 residues. CDR3 coding DNA: TGCGCCAGCAGACTGGGGACGGGAGTCAACACTGAAGCTTTCTTT. Protein: CASRLGTGVNTEAFF.

V usage is TRBV4-3 and J usage is TRBJ2-7; 7 bases align to TRBD2. CDR3 length: 14 amino acids. The V gene's germline CDR1 is LGHNA and CDR2 YSLEER. J was trimmed by 6 bases and V by 4 bases; bases with no gene match: 9. DNA of the CDR3: TGCGCCAGCAGCCCTTGGGGCGGGAGAAGCGAGCAGTACTTC. Encoded protein: CASSPWGGRSEQYF.

J is TRBJ2-7 and V is TRBV28, with 9 bases that match TRBD1. The V segment lost 2 bases and the J segment 4 bases; nucleotides outside the gene matches: 3. The CDR3 loop spans 14 amino acids. Germline V gene lookup returns CDR1 MDHEN and CDR2 SYDVKM. In DNA, the CDR3 is TGTGCCAGCAGTTTACCGGACAGGGGATACGAGCAGTACTTC. Its protein is CASSLPDRGYEQYF.

The chain uses TRBV5-1 and TRBJ2-1; tentatively, D is TRBD1 (8 bases). The CDR3 contains 15 residues. V was clipped by 4 bases and J by 3 bases, with 14 bases between them. Germline assignment: CDR1 SGHRS and CDR2 YFSETQ. CDR3 sequence reads: CASSLQGGHYNEQFF. CDR3 nucleotide sequence: TGCGCCAGCAGCCTACAGGGGGGGCACTACAATGAGCAGTTCTTC.

The genes are TRBV30 and TRBJ1-4; TRBD1 matches at 10 bases. Per the germline V gene, CDR1 is GTSNPN and CDR2 is SVGIG (reference sequence). The CDR3 is 17 residues long. V trimming: 2 bases; J trimming: 0 bases; junction bases outside the gene matches: 6. The CDR3 nucleotides read TGTGCCTGGAGTTTGGGACAGGGGACTGCAACTAATGAAAAACTGTTTTTT. Translated: CAWSLGQGTATNEKLFF.